The sample holds a few counts of the clone carrying this T cell receptor beta chain. Combining a sample-barcoded 5' primer with a J-beta primer mix, a second PCR ran for about 7 to 12 cycles. Every sample gave at least 3 million paired-end reads containing CDR3. TCRdb independently ran MiXCR on the 5' RACE reads; one entry per CDR3 protein. This sample has about 1.1 million distinct CDR3 sequences, with around two fifths found just once. This sample is drawn from a study of blood T cells in healthy people across ages. Germline V gives CDR1 MNHEY, CDR2 SMNVEV (reference sequence). Deletions cut 5 bases from V and 7 bases from J, with 15 bases between. The CDR3 sequence is 14 residues long. The amount of total RNA extracted per sample was at least 5 micrograms.

The source is a man between 18 and 35 years old in good health. The genes are TRBV27 and TRBJ1-5; unclear D gene. Material: blood. This CDR3 is CASSNSQGGQPQHF. The CDR3 DNA reads TGTGCCAGCAGTAACTCACAAGGAGGCCAGCCCCAGCATTTT.